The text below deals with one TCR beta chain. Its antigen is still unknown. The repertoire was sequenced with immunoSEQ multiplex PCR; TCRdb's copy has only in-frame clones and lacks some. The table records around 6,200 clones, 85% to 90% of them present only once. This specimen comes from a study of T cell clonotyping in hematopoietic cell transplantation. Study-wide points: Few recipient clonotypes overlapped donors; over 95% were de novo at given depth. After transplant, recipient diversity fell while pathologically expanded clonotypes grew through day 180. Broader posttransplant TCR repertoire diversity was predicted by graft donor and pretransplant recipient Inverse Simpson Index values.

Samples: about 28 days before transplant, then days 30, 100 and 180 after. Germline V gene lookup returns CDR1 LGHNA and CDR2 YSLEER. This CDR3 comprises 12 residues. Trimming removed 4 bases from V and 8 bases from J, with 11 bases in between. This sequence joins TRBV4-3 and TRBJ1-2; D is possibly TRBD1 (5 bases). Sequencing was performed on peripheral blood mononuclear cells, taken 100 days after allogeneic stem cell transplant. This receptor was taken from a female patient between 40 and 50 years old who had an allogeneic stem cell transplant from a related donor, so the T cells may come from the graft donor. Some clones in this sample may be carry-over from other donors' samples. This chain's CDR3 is CASSRTGRGYTF. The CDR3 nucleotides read TGCGCCAGCAGCCGGACGGGACGGGGCTACACCTTC.